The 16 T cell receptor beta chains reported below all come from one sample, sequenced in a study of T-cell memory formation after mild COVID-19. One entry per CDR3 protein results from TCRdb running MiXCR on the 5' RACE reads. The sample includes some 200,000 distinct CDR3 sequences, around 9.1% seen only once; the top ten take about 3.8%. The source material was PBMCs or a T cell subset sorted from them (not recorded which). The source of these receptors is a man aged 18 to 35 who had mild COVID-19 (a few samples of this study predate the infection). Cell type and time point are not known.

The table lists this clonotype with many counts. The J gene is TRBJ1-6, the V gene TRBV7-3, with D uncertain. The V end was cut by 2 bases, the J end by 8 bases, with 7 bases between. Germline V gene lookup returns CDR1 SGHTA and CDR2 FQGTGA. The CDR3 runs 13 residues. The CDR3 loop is CASSLYKDSPLHF. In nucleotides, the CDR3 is TGTGCCAGCAGCTTATATAAAGATTCACCCCTCCACTTT.

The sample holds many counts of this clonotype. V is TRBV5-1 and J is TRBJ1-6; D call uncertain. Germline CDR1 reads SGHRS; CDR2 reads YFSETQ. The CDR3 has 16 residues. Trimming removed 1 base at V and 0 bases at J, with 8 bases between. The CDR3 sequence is CASSLRSSSYNSPLHF. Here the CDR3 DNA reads TGCGCCAGCAGCTTGCGTTCGAGCTCCTATAATTCACCCCTCCACTTT. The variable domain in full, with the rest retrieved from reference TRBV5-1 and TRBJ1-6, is KAGVTQTPRYLIKTRGQQVTLSCSPISGHRSVSWYQQTPGQGLQFLFEYFSETQRNKGNFPGRFSGRQFSNSRSEMNVSTLELGDSALYLCASSLRSSSYNSPLHFGNGTRLTVT.

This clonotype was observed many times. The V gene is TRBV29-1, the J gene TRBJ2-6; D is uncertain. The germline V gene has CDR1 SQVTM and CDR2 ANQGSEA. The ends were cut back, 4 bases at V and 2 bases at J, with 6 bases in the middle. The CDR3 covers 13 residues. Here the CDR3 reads CSVAIAGANVLTF. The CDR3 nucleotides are TGCAGCGTTGCCATCGCTGGGGCCAACGTCCTGACTTTC.

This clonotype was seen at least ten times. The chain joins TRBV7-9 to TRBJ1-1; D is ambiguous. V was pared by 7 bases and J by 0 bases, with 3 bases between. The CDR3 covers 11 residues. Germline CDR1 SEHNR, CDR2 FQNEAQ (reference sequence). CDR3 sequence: CASTLNTEAFF. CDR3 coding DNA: TGTGCCAGCACCCTGAACACTGAAGCTTTCTTT.

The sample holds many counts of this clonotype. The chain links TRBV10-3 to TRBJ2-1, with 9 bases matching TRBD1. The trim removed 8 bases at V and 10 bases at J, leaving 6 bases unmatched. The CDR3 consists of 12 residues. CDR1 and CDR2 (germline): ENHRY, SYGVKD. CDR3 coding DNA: TGTGCCATCCGGGACAGGGTATCAGAGCAGTTCTTC. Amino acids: CAIRDRVSEQFF.

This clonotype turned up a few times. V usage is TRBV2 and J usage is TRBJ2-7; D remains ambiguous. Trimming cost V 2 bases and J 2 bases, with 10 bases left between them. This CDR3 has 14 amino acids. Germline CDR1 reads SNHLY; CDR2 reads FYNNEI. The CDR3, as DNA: TGTGCCAGCAGTGAACGGGCTGGGGCCTACGAGCAGTACTTC. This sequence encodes CASSERAGAYEQYF.

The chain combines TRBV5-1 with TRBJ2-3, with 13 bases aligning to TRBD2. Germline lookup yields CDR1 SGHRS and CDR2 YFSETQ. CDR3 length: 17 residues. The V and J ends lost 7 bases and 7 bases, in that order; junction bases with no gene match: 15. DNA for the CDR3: TGCGCCAGCTTTTCAACTAGCGGGGGGGCCGATGTGAATACGCAGTATTTT. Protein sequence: CASFSTSGGADVNTQYF. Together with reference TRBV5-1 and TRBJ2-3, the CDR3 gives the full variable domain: KAGVTQTPRYLIKTRGQQVTLSCSPISGHRSVSWYQQTPGQGLQFLFEYFSETQRNKGNFPGRFSGRQFSNSRSEMNVSTLELGDSALYLCASFSTSGGADVNTQYFGPGTRLTVL.

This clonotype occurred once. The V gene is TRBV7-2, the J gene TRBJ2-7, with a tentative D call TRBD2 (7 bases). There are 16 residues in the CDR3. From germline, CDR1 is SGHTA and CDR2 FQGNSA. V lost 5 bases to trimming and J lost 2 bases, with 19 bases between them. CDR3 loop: CASSQFLAGAAYEQYF. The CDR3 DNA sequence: TGTGCCAGCAGCCAATTCCTCGCGGGGGCCGCCTACGAGCAGTACTTC.

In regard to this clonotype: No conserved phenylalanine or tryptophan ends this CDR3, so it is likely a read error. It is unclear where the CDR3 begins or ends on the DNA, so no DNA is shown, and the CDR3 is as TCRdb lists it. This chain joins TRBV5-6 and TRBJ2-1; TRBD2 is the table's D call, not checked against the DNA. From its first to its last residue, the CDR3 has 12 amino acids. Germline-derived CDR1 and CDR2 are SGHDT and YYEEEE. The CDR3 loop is CASSGGTERSSS.

Written as DNA, the CDR3 is TGCGCCAGCAGCTTGGGAGTTTCAACCACAGATACGCAGTATTTT. Amino acid sequence: CASSLGVSTTDTQYF. This chain connects TRBV5-1 to TRBJ2-3; D gene uncertain. V was clipped by 0 bases and J by 2 bases, with 10 bases between them. The CDR3 is 15 amino acids. Germline values: CDR1 SGHRS, CDR2 YFSETQ.

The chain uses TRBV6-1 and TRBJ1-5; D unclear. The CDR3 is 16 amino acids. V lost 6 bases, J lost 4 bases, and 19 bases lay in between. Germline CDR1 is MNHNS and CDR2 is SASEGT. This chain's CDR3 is CASSRPFGLQNQPQHF. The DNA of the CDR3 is TGTGCCAGCAGCCGACCGTTCGGGCTACAAAATCAGCCCCAGCATTTT.

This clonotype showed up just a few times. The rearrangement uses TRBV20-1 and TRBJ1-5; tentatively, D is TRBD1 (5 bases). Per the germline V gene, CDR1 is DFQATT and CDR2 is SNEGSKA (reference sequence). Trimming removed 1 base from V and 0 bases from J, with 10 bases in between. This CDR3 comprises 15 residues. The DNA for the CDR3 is TGCAGTGCTAGAGTGCGGGGGACTAGCAATCAGCCCCAGCATTTT. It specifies CSARVRGTSNQPQHF.

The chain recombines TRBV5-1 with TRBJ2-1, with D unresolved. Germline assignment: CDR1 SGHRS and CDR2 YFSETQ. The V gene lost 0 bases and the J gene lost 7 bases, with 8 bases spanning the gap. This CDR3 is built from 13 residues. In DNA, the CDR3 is TGCGCCAGCAGCTTGGATCTCGGAAATGAGCAGTTCTTC. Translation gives CASSLDLGNEQFF.

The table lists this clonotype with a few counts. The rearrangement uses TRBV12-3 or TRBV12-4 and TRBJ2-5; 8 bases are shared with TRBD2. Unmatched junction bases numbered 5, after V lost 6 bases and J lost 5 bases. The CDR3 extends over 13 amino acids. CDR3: CASRTSDRETQYF. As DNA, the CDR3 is TGTGCCAGCAGGACTAGCGACCGGGAGACCCAGTACTTC.

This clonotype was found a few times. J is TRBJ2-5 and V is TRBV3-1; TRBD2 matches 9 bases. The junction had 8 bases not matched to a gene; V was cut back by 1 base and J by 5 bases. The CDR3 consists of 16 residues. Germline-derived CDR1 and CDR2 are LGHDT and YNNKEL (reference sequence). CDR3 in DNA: TGTGCCAGCAGCCAAGTCTCGCGGGGGGGCCTGGAGACCCAGTACTTC. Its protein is CASSQVSRGGLETQYF.

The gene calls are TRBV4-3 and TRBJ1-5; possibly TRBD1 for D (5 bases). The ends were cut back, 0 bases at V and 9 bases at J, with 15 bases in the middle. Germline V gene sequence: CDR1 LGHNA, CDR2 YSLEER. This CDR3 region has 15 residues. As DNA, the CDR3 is TGCGCCAGCAGCCAAGATTTGGGGACTCGTACGCCCCAGCATTTT. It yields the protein CASSQDLGTRTPQHF.